One T cell receptor beta chain is described in this entry. Its ends do not fully match the called genes, so a read error is possible. Pregnant or lactating patients and those with other autoimmune diseases or uncontrolled infections were excluded. This sample stems from a study of Graves' ophthalmopathy and Graves' hyperthyroidism. Across the whole study: Prior to any treatment, peripheral blood was collected at the time of initial diagnosis.

CDR3 length: 13 amino acids. Germline CDR1 reads SGHDT; CDR2 reads YYEEEE. The study amplified TCR beta CDR3 regions using RNA transcripts. HTBI primers were employed in first-round RT-PCR, then a second-round multiplex PCR followed. TCRdb reprocessed the multiplex PCR reads via MiXCR and lists one record per CDR3 protein. The sample yields 24,000 or so distinct CDR3 sequences, approximately 48% seen once. Source material: peripheral blood. The clonotype originates from an adult woman with stable Graves' hyperthyroidism. V gene TRBV5-6 combines with J gene TRBJ2-7; either TRBD1 or TRBD2 may supply D (5 bases each). CDR3 amino acids: CASSSLGTGELYF. The CDR3 DNA follows: TGTGCCAGCAGTTCGCTAGGGACCGGGGAGCTGTACTTC.